The T cell receptor beta chain described here comes from a study of early T cells in non-severe SARS-CoV-2 infection. On the study more broadly: The study sequenced bulk RNA from unsorted whole blood, with chains unpaired. Whole-study results and caveats: Private and CD4 specificities were missed by VDJdb matching, which favored anti-spike CD8 responses.

Unique molecular identifiers (one per individual cDNA molecule) were attached. In TCRdb, the 5' RACE reads were re-called with MiXCR into one record per CDR3 protein. Of about 110,000 distinct CDR3 sequences listed, roughly an eighth are singletons. Points on this clonotype: The antigen remains undetermined.

There are 15 residues in the CDR3. V was trimmed by 5 bases and J by 7 bases, leaving 18 bases between them. Germline V lookup: CDR1 MDHEN, CDR2 SYDVKM. Sample: whole blood, taken at baseline. This sequence was found in an adult who was a healthcare worker with PCR-confirmed SARS-CoV-2 infection or an uninfected control (not recorded which). This chain links TRBV28 with TRBJ2-1, with D possibly TRBD2 on 5 matching bases. CDR3 bases: TGTGCCAGCAGTGAAACCGGAGGAAGTGAGAATGAGCAGTTCTTC. Its translation: CASSETGGSENEQFF.